The 17 T cell receptor beta chains below were found in one sample sequenced in a study of cytomegalovirus exposure and HLA in healthy donors. Using immunoSEQ multiplex PCR, the repertoire was profiled, and TCRdb retains in-frame clones only, with some absent. The repertoire holds fewer than 350,000 clones, with 88% as singletons. Source material: PBMCs. The receptors were gathered from a woman aged 18-35 years in good health and CMV-seronegative.

A few counts support this clone. This chain links TRBV2 with TRBJ1-3; possible D gene TRBD1, 5 bases. Trimming cost V 3 bases and J 0 bases, with 12 bases left between them. Germline V lookup: CDR1 SNHLY, CDR2 FYNNEI. The CDR3 has 16 residues. CDR3 sequence reads: CASSEGTVNSGNTIYF. In nucleotides, the CDR3 is TGTGCCAGCAGTGAGGGGACTGTTAACTCTGGAAACACCATATATTTT.

On this clone: The junction does not match germline at one end; this may be a read error. The chain combines TRBV7-7 with TRBJ2-3, with D perhaps TRBD1 or TRBD2 (6 bases each). The CDR3 runs 17 residues. CDR1 is SSHAT and CDR2 is FNYEAQ in the germline V gene (reference sequence). CDR3 nucleotides: TGTGCTAGCAGCTTAGGGGGAGGTCTCTTTGGGACAGATACGCAGTATTTT. This translates into CASSLGGGLFGTDTQYF.

The rearrangement uses TRBV28 and TRBJ1-5; D unresolved. V was clipped by 5 bases and J by 4 bases, with 15 bases between them. Germline-derived CDR1 and CDR2 are MDHEN and SYDVKM. The CDR3 contains 15 residues. CDR3 loop: CASSPRSGPNQPQHF. The CDR3 DNA reads TGTGCCAGCAGTCCACGATCCGGTCCTAATCAGCCCCAGCATTTT.

The V and J genes are TRBV2 and TRBJ2-7; 7 nucleotides match TRBD1. Germline values: CDR1 SNHLY, CDR2 FYNNEI. Trimming cost V 1 base and J 0 bases; bases outside gene matches: 0. The CDR3 is 14 amino acids. Here the CDR3 DNA reads TGTGCCAGCAGTGAAGAGGGGGCCTCCTACGAGCAGTACTTC. Translation gives CASSEEGASYEQYF.

The chain recombines TRBV28 with TRBJ2-7; 7 nucleotides agree with TRBD1. V trimming: 3 bases; J trimming: 2 bases; junction bases outside the gene matches: 4. This CDR3 comprises 14 residues. The germline gives CDR1 MDHEN, CDR2 SYDVKM. CDR3 coding DNA: TGTGCCAGCAGTTTTTCCCAGGGGGCCTACGAGCAGTACTTC. Translated, it gives CASSFSQGAYEQYF.

V gene TRBV9 combines with J gene TRBJ2-1; TRBD2 agrees at 12 bases. Germline trimming cut 4 bases from V and 3 bases from J; bases unmatched to any gene: 2. CDR3 length equals 15 residues. Germline CDR1 SGDLS, CDR2 YYNGEE. The CDR3 sequence: CASSPGLAGYNEQFF. In DNA, the CDR3 is TGTGCCAGCAGCCCGGGACTAGCGGGCTACAATGAGCAGTTCTTC.

J is TRBJ2-3 and V is TRBV2, with 7 bases matching TRBD2. The trim removed 10 bases at V and 1 base at J, leaving 5 bases unmatched. Germline V gene lookup returns CDR1 SNHLY and CDR2 FYNNEI. The CDR3 loop spans 13 amino acids. The CDR3 DNA reads TGTGCCACTGCTAGCGGCCGCACAGATACGCAGTATTTT. Translated, it gives CATASGRTDTQYF.

The rearrangement links TRBV5-4 to TRBJ2-5; 16 nucleotides line up with TRBD2. The CDR3 totals 20 residues. Trimming removed 4 bases from V and 7 bases from J; junction bases left unmatched: 19. CDR1 is SGHNT, CDR2 YYREEE, per germline (reference sequence). The CDR3 region has the DNA TGTGCCAGCAGCCTAGCTGACGGGACTAGCGGGAGGGCCCCCTTTGGGACCCAGTACTTC. Protein: CASSLADGTSGRAPFGTQYF.

The chain employs TRBV7-2 and TRBJ1-5; 7 bases fit TRBD1. V was pared by 1 base and J by 4 bases, with 4 bases of the junction left unmatched. Germline lookup yields CDR1 SGHTA and CDR2 FQGNSA. This CDR3 spans 15 amino acids. CDR3 residues: CASSLGDSQNQPQHF. CDR3 in DNA: TGTGCCAGCAGCTTAGGGGACAGCCAAAATCAGCCCCAGCATTTT. Combining the CDR3 with reference TRBV7-2 and TRBJ1-5 gives the whole variable domain GAGVSQSPSNKVTEKGKDVELRCDPISGHTALYWYRQSLGQGLEFLIYFQGNSAPDKSGLPSDRFSAERTGGSVSTLTIQRTQQEDSAVYLCASSLGDSQNQPQHFGDGTRLSIL.

The V call is TRBV29-1, the J call TRBJ2-1, with TRBD1 as a possible D gene (6 bases). Trimming removed 8 bases at V and 2 bases at J, with 19 bases between. This CDR3 has 15 residues. In germline, CDR1 is SQVTM, CDR2 ANQGSEA. In DNA form, the CDR3 reads TGCAGCACAACACCGGGACACCCCACCTACAATGAGCAGTTCTTC. It yields the protein CSTTPGHPTYNEQFF.

The rearrangement joins TRBV18 to TRBJ2-7; TRBD1 might be the D (5 bases). The CDR3 covers 14 residues. Germline CDR1 is KGHSH and CDR2 is LQKENI. V gave up 3 bases and J gave up 0 bases, with 9 bases separating them. The CDR3 here is CASSPTVYSYEQYF. CDR3 nucleotide sequence: TGTGCCAGCTCACCGACAGTGTACTCCTACGAGCAGTACTTC.

This chain links TRBV27 with TRBJ2-1; the match to TRBD2 covers 7 bases. Germline loops: CDR1 MNHEY, CDR2 SMNVEV (reference sequence). This CDR3 region has 17 residues. V shed 4 bases and J 1 base; nucleotides not matched to a gene: 10. CDR3 in DNA: TGTGCCAGCAGTTGGAGTAGCGGGTCATATTCCTACAATGAGCAGTTCTTC. Translation gives CASSWSSGSYSYNEQFF.

This clone was recorded only once. This chain connects TRBV16 to TRBJ2-7; perhaps TRBD1 as D (5 bases). There are 16 residues in the CDR3. V lost 2 bases and J lost 5, with 19 bases in between. CDR1 and CDR2 from the germline V gene are KGHSY and FQNENV. This chain's CDR3 is CASSQRWQGFNHEQYF. Written as DNA, the CDR3 is TGTGCCAGCAGCCAAAGGTGGCAGGGCTTCAACCACGAGCAGTACTTC.

The chain employs TRBV25-1 and TRBJ2-7, with D tentatively TRBD2 (6 bases). Germline CDR1 and CDR2: MGHDK and SYGVNS. V shed 6 bases and J shed 7 bases, with 10 bases lying between them. CDR3 length: 11 amino acids. CDR3 DNA: TGTGCCAGCAGCATAAGCGGGGAGCAGTACTTC. Residues: CASSISGEQYF.

The rearrangement links TRBV2 to TRBJ2-7; perhaps TRBD2 as D (5 bases). The V end lost 7 bases, the J end lost 5 bases, and 18 bases lay between the germline ends. This CDR3 contains 14 residues. The germline V gene has CDR1 SNHLY and CDR2 FYNNEI. CDR3: CASKDFASKDEQYF. For the CDR3, the DNA is TGTGCCAGCAAGGACTTCGCCAGCAAGGACGAGCAGTACTTC.

This clone was observed a handful of times. The chain carries TRBV27 and TRBJ1-6; D not certain. Between the trimmed V and J ends, which lost 7 bases and 5 bases, there was a span of 15 bases. The germline CDR1 and CDR2 sequences are MNHEY and SMNVEV (reference sequence). CDR3 length: 15 amino acids. This CDR3 is CASTYGGRDNSPLHF. Here the CDR3 DNA reads TGTGCCAGCACATACGGCGGAAGAGATAATTCACCCCTCCACTTT.

The rearrangement uses TRBV30 and TRBJ1-4, with D unclear. Germline CDR1 GTSNPN, CDR2 SVGIG (reference sequence). This CDR3 region has 13 residues. Trimming took off 5 bases at V and 7 bases at J, with 14 bases between the two ends. As DNA, the CDR3 is TGTGCCTGGCAACCCGGGCGGGGTGAAAAACTGTTTTTT. Its protein is CAWQPGRGEKLFF.